This TCR beta chain was observed in a study of shared clonotypes between healthy human individuals. Overall study: The plates for each donor numbered three CD4 naive, three CD4 memory, two CD8 naive and one CD8 memory.

CD4+ cells underwent separation, giving CD45RA+ naive and CD45RA-negative memory subsets. Genomic DNA of every subset was divided equally among multiple immunoSEQ plates. Method: immunoSEQ multiplex PCR; TCRdb's copy keeps in-frame clones and lacks some. The sample holds some 1.4 million clones, over 95% seen once. Findings and limits, study-wide: Richness estimates generally favored naive over memory subsets.

As concerns this clone: Antigen: not known.

CDR1 is SNHLY and CDR2 is FYNNEI in the germline V gene. The CDR3 covers 15 residues. V was clipped by 2 bases and J by 4 bases, with 12 bases between them. Sequencing was carried out using naive CD4+ T cells sorted from blood. Subset described: CD45RA+ positively selected. This receptor was obtained from a man aged 25 to 40 in good health. The rearrangement joins TRBV2 to TRBJ1-5; no definite D call. CDR3 in amino acids: CASSERGHFNQPQHF. The CDR3 nucleotides read TGTGCCAGCAGTGAACGAGGGCACTTTAATCAGCCCCAGCATTTT.